The 8 T cell receptor beta chains reported below all come from one sample, sequenced in a study of OX40 agonist ivuxolimab in advanced cancers. Data came from immunoSEQ multiplex PCR; TCRdb stores just in-frame clones and leaves some out. The table records about 61,000 clones, about 92% of them present only once. The material was CD4+ or CD8+ T cells sorted from blood, obtained in a trial of the OX40 agonist ivuxolimab. Receptor source: an adult with an advanced solid tumor such as melanoma, head and neck, liver or kidney cancer.

The gene calls are TRBV28 and TRBJ1-2; D uncertain. With 3 bases removed from V and 1 base from J, the gap between germline ends came to 6 bases. The CDR3 covers 13 residues. CDR1 is MDHEN, CDR2 SYDVKM, per germline. The CDR3 loop reads CASSFDGNYGYTF. In DNA form, the CDR3 reads TGTGCCAGCAGTTTTGACGGTAACTATGGCTACACCTTC.

This sequence joins TRBV18 and TRBJ2-3; D gene uncertain. There are 13 residues in the CDR3. The V end was cut by 4 bases, the J end by 4 bases, with 9 bases between. Germline V lookup: CDR1 KGHSH, CDR2 LQKENI. The chain's CDR3 is CASSRLTADTQYF. The CDR3 region has the DNA TGTGCCAGCTCACGCCTTACGGCAGATACGCAGTATTTT.

The rearrangement joins TRBV6-5 to TRBJ2-3; tentatively, D is TRBD2 (6 bases). Germline-derived CDR1 and CDR2 are MNHEY and SVGAGI. V shed 11 bases and J shed 8 bases, with 14 bases lying between them. The CDR3 length is 11 residues. For the CDR3, the DNA is TGTGCCGGCATGATCGGGGGTACGCAGTATTTT. It is translated as CAGMIGGTQYF.

DNA of the CDR3: TGTGCCAGCAGAACAGGGGTTGCCACTGAAGCTTTCTTT. Its protein product is CASRTGVATEAFF. V gene TRBV27 combines with J gene TRBJ1-1; 7 bases map to TRBD1. CDR1 is MNHEY and CDR2 is SMNVEV in the germline V gene (reference sequence). The V segment lost 6 bases and the J segment 4 bases; nucleotides outside the gene matches: 5. The CDR3 totals 13 residues.

This rearrangement joins TRBV30 to TRBJ1-1; D is possibly TRBD1 (5 bases). Trimming shortened V by 2 bases and J by 4 bases, and 8 bases separated the two germline ends. CDR3 size: 12 residues. The germline gives CDR1 GTSNPN, CDR2 SVGIG (reference sequence). CDR3 DNA: TGTGCCTGGAGTCCCCAGGGCACTGAAGCTTTCTTT. Residues: CAWSPQGTEAFF. Based on the CDR3 plus reference TRBV30 and TRBJ1-1, the full variable domain is SQTIHQWPATLVQPVGSPLSLECTVEGTSNPNLYWYRQAAGRGLQLLFYSVGIGQISSEVPQNLSASRPQDRQFILSSKKLLLSDSGFYLCAWSPQGTEAFFGQGTRLTVV.

V gene TRBV18 combines with J gene TRBJ1-5; maybe TRBD1 (5 bases). V gave up 2 bases and J gave up 12 bases, with 17 bases separating them. This CDR3 has 14 residues. From germline, CDR1 is KGHSH and CDR2 LQKENI. The CDR3 DNA is TGTGCCAGCTCACCATCTGGGGCCGGCCACAGCCAGCATTTT. Its translation is CASSPSGAGHSQHF.

This chain connects TRBV5-4 to TRBJ1-1; D is possibly TRBD1 (6 bases). V was shortened by 4 bases and J by 3 bases, with 7 bases between the two germline ends. The length of the CDR3 is 12 residues. Germline V gene data show CDR1 as SGHNT and CDR2 as YYREEE (reference sequence). The CDR3 coding sequence is TGTGCCAGCAGCGAGGGGGACACTGAAGCTTTCTTT. It specifies CASSEGDTEAFF. The full variable domain, its missing parts supplied by reference TRBV5-4 and TRBJ1-1, is ETGVTQSPTHLIKTRGQQVTLRCSSQSGHNTVSWYQQALGQGPQFIFQYYREEENGRGNFPPRFSGLQFPNYSSELNVNALELDDSALYLCASSEGDTEAFFGQGTRLTVV.

The chain joins TRBV27 to TRBJ2-1, with D perhaps TRBD2 (5 bases). The germline V gene has CDR1 MNHEY and CDR2 SMNVEV (reference sequence). The CDR3 is made up of 13 amino acids. Trimming shortened V by 5 bases and J by 8 bases, and 13 bases separated the two germline ends. The CDR3 protein is CASSRLGADEQFF. CDR3 nucleotide sequence: TGTGCCAGCAGTCGCCTGGGAGCTGATGAGCAGTTCTTC.